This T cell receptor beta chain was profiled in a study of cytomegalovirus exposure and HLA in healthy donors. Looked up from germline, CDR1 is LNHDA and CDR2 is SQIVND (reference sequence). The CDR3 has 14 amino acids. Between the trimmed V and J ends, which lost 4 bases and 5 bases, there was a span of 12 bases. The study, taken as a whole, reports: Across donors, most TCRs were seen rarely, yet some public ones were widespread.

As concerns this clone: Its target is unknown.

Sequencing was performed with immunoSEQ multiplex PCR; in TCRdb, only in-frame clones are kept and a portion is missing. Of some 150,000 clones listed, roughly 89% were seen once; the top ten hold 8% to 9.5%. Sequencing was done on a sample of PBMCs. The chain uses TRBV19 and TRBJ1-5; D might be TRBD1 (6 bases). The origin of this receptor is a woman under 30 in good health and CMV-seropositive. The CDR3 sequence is CASSTSSGDQPQHF. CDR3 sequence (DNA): TGTGCCAGTAGTACGAGCTCAGGGGATCAGCCCCAGCATTTT.